The 8 T cell receptor beta chains reported below all come from one sample, sequenced in a study of blood T cell repertoires in COVID-19. Some clones are missing from TCRdb's copy, which holds only in-frame ones; the method was immunoSEQ multiplex PCR. The table includes some 97,000 clones, 80% detected once. The sequenced material came from peripheral blood. The receptors were gathered from a woman in her 70s with acute or convalescent COVID-19.

The V gene is TRBV30, the J gene TRBJ1-2; 7 nucleotides line up with TRBD1. Trimming removed 3 bases from V and 8 bases from J; junction bases left unmatched: 18. CDR3 size: 16 residues. Per the germline V gene, CDR1 is GTSNPN and CDR2 is SVGIG (reference sequence). The DNA of the CDR3 is TGTGCCTGGAGCCAAAGCCTTGGGACAGCTCTTAGAGGCTACACCTTC. Its translation is CAWSQSLGTALRGYTF.

CDR3 protein: CASSLGQGRANEQFF. CDR3 DNA: TGTGCCAGCAGCTTAGGCCAGGGGCGAGCGAATGAGCAGTTCTTC. The chain is built from TRBV7-3 and TRBJ2-1; possibly TRBD1 for D (6 bases). The length of the CDR3 is 15 residues. Germline CDR1 and CDR2: SGHTA and FQGTGA. V was trimmed by 2 bases and J by 7 bases, leaving 15 bases between them.

This chain links TRBV2 with TRBJ2-1; 9 bases agree with TRBD2. Looked up from germline, CDR1 is SNHLY and CDR2 is FYNNEI. The CDR3 has 19 amino acids. V was pared by 2 bases and J by 0 bases, with 11 bases of the junction left unmatched. CDR3: CASSEMLRGGPNSYNEQFF. CDR3 DNA: TGTGCCAGCAGTGAAATGTTGCGGGGGGGCCCCAACTCCTACAATGAGCAGTTCTTC.

The genes are TRBV30 and TRBJ2-3; D may be TRBD1 (6 bases). Germline CDR1 and CDR2: GTSNPN and SVGIG (reference sequence). CDR3 length: 14 residues. Trimming took 5 bases from V and 2 from J, leaving 14 bases between them. In DNA form, the CDR3 reads TGTGCCTGGGGTTGGCAGGGGCCCACAGATACGCAGTATTTT. Its translation: CAWGWQGPTDTQYF.

The chain couples TRBV9 to TRBJ2-2; 8 bases are a match to TRBD1. The CDR3 is 16 residues long. The germline V gene has CDR1 SGDLS and CDR2 YYNGEE. The V gene end was trimmed by 4 bases and the J gene end by 1 base; junction bases not matched to a gene: 6. CDR3 DNA sequence: TGTGCCAGCAGCTACCGGACAGGGAGGAACACCGGGGAGCTGTTTTTT. Translated, it gives CASSYRTGRNTGELFF.

The chain carries TRBV19 and TRBJ1-1; 8 positions agree with TRBD1. CDR1 and CDR2 (germline): LNHDA, SQIVND (reference sequence). The CDR3 totals 14 residues. V dropped 7 bases and J dropped 4; count of bases not matched to a gene: 8. The CDR3 is CASTQDRAATEAFF. CDR3 bases: TGTGCCAGTACCCAGGACAGGGCGGCCACTGAAGCTTTCTTT.

The chain couples TRBV28 to TRBJ1-5; 10 bases align to TRBD1. Trimming took 5 bases from V and 7 from J; bases not matched to a gene: 5. Germline V lookup: CDR1 MDHEN, CDR2 SYDVKM. The CDR3 totals 14 residues. Written as DNA, the CDR3 is TGTGCCAGCAGTCTCGGACAGGGGGGACAGCCCCAGCATTTT. It is translated as CASSLGQGGQPQHF.

For the CDR3, the DNA is TGTGCCAGAAGCCCCGTTCGAGGTGTAATCACTGAAGCTTTCTTT. The encoded protein is CARSPVRGVITEAFF. V is TRBV5-3 and J is TRBJ1-1; no clear D gene. TRBV5-3 is an ORF, with its function uncertain. This CDR3 has 15 residues. The V gene lost 4 bases and the J gene lost 4 bases, with 17 bases spanning the gap.